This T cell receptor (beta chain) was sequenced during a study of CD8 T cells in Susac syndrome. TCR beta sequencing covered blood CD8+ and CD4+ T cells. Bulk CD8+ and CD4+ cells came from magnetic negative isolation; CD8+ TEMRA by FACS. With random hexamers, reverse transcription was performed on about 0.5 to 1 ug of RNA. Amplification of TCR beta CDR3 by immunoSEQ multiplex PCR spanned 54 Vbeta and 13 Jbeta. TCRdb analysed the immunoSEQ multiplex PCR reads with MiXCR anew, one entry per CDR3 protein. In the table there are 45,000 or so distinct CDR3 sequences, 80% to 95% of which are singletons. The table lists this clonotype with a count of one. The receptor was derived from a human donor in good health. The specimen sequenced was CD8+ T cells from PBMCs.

This chain's CDR3 is CSVEAGTVTLGGYTF. As DNA, the CDR3 is TGCAGCGTTGAAGCCGGGACAGTTACTTTGGGTGGCTACACCTTC. The V call is TRBV29-1, the J call TRBJ1-2; 7 nucleotides agree with TRBD1. Germline V gives CDR1 SQVTM, CDR2 ANQGSEA. The CDR3 is 15 residues long. V shed 1 base, J shed 7 bases, and the junction held 12 bases outside the gene matches.